The rows below give T cell receptor beta chains drawn from one sample of a study of blood T cell repertoires in COVID-19. Profiled with immunoSEQ multiplex PCR; TCRdb holds only in-frame clones, not every one. The sample lists about 340,000 clones; more than 70% were seen once. Sequences were obtained from peripheral blood. All receptors derive from a woman aged 70-85 years with COVID-19, enrolled during active disease. Each CDR3 is given with its conserved first and last residue. D genes are given only for firm matches. Clone size appears in some rows only: once, few, many, or a class for an expanded clone.

d_gene,abundance,v_gene,j_gene,CDR3nt,CDR3aa
TRBD1,.,TRBV5-1,TRBJ1-2,TGCGCCAGCAAGTTAGGGGGCTTCCATGGCTACACCTTC,CASKLGGFHGYTF
TRBD1,few,TRBV7-2,TRBJ1-5,TGTGCCAGCAGCTTAAAGACAGGGAGCAATCAGCCCCAGCATTTT,CASSLKTGSNQPQHF
.,.,TRBV6-5,TRBJ1-1,TGTGCCAGCTCCTTGGGGGCAGGGAACACTGAAGCTTTCTTT,CASSLGAGNTEAFF
.,.,TRBV28,TRBJ1-2,TGTGCCAGCAGTTCGGCTACATTTCTAGCTAACTATGGCTACACCTTC,CASSSATFLANYGYTF
TRBD2,.,TRBV15,TRBJ2-3,TGTGCCACCAGCAGGGGGGGGGAGTCCAGAGGTACGCAGTATTTT,CATSRGGESRGTQYF
TRBD2,.,TRBV4-3,TRBJ2-1,TGCGCCAGCAGCCAGAGGACTAGCGGGGGCTATGAGCAGTTCTTC,CASSQRTSGGYEQFF
.,once,TRBV19,TRBJ1-1,TGTGCCAGTAGTCCAGTCAACACTGAAGCTTTCTTT,CASSPVNTEAFF
.,.,TRBV29-1,TRBJ1-1,TGCAGCGTTGAAGATTCAGAGGCCTTGAACACTGAAGCTTTCTTT,CSVEDSEALNTEAFF
.,.,TRBV4-3,TRBJ1-1,TGCGCCAGCAGCCAAGTCCCACAGGGCTACACTGAAGCTTTCTTT,CASSQVPQGYTEAFF
TRBD2,.,TRBV19,TRBJ2-7,TGTGCCTGTTTGGGGGCCGGGGGGGGCGAGCAGTACTTC,CACLGAGGGEQYF
TRBD2,.,TRBV9,TRBJ2-3,TGTGCCAGCAGCCCTGCGGGGGGGCCGCCAGATACGCAGTATTTT,CASSPAGGPPDTQYF
.,.,TRBV3-1/TRBV3-2,TRBJ1-1,TGTGCCAGCAGCCCACCTTGGGGCAGCGCAAACACTGAAGCTTTCTTT,CASSPPWGSANTEAFF
TRBD1,.,TRBV28,TRBJ1-2,TGTGCCAGCGGTTTCGAGGGGGACAGGTTGAACTATGGCTACACCTTC,CASGFEGDRLNYGYTF
TRBD1,.,TRBV2,TRBJ2-7,TGTGCCAGCAGGGTTAGACAGGGGGCCCCCTACGAGCAGTACTTC,CASRVRQGAPYEQYF
.,once,TRBV19,TRBJ1-2,TGTGCCAGTAGTATGCAACAGGCCTTAATCTCTGGCTACACCTTC,CASSMQQALISGYTF
.,.,TRBV30,TRBJ2-7,TGTGCCTGGAGTGTCGGCAGGCACGTCGACGAGCAGTACTTC,CAWSVGRHVDEQYF
TRBD2,.,TRBV2,TRBJ2-3,TGTGCCAGCAGTCAGGGACTAGCGGGGCCATCAGATACGCAGTATTTT,CASSQGLAGPSDTQYF
.,.,TRBV3-1/TRBV3-2,TRBJ1-2,TGTGCCAGCAGCCCGGACAGTTACTATGGCTACACCTTC,CASSPDSYYGYTF
.,.,TRBV3-1/TRBV3-2,TRBJ1-1,TGTGCCAGCAGCCAAGATGGAGGCCGCCTTCAGGCTTTCTTT,CASSQDGGRLQAFF
.,.,TRBV19,TRBJ2-2,TGTGCCAGTAGTATAGCGGGGATAGCCGGGGAGCTGTTTTTT,CASSIAGIAGELFF
.,few,TRBV5-1,TRBJ1-3,TGCGCCAGCAGCTTGGCGGGACAAACCGGCTCTGGAAACACCATATATTTT,CASSLAGQTGSGNTIYF
.,.,TRBV5-1,TRBJ2-7,TGCGCCAGCAGCTTGGAAGGACAGACCTACGAGCAGTACTTC,CASSLEGQTYEQYF
.,.,TRBV6-6,TRBJ2-5,TGTGCCAGCAGTTACTCGGGCGGGAAGGGAGAGACCCAGTACTTC,CASSYSGGKGETQYF
.,once,TRBV2,TRBJ1-2,TGTGCCAGCAGAGGACATACCACTAACTATGGCTACACCTTC,CASRGHTTNYGYTF
TRBD1,.,TRBV9,TRBJ2-1,TGTGCCAGCAGCGTAGAAGGGACAGGGGGCGATGAGCAGTTCTTC,CASSVEGTGGDEQFF
.,.,TRBV6-5,TRBJ2-7,TGTGCCAGCAGGTCAACAGGGAAGGGAACCTCCGAGCAGTACTTC,CASRSTGKGTSEQYF
TRBD1,.,TRBV2,TRBJ1-4,TGTGCCAGTGGGGACAGATTTAATGAAAAACTGTTTTTT,CASGDRFNEKLFF
TRBD1,.,TRBV12-3/TRBV12-4,TRBJ1-1,TGTGCCAGCAGTTTTAAGGGGGCGGAAGCTTTCTTT,CASSFKGAEAFF
TRBD1,.,TRBV19,TRBJ2-7,TGTGCCACCAGGGCAGGGGGCTCTTCCTACGAGCAGTACTTC,CATRAGGSSYEQYF
.,.,TRBV5-6,TRBJ1-1,TGTGCCAGCAGCGCCGGACAGAAGAACACTGAAGCTTTCTTT,CASSAGQKNTEAFF
.,.,TRBV18,TRBJ1-1,TGTGCCAGCTCGCCTAGGGGTGACGGGACTGAAGCTTTCTTT,CASSPRGDGTEAFF